There are many counts of the clone carrying this T cell receptor (beta chain). Germline CDR1 and CDR2: DFQATT and SNEGSKA (reference sequence). This CDR3 spans 16 amino acids. Trimming took 3 bases from V and 10 from J; bases not matched to a gene: 12. TCRdb reprocessed the 5' RACE reads with MiXCR, giving one entry per CDR3 protein. This sample has approximately 70,000 distinct CDR3 sequences, with 10% to 15% found just once. These data are taken from a study of early T cells in non-severe SARS-CoV-2 infection. The genes are TRBV20-1 and TRBJ2-1; TRBD2 matches 13 bases. The source material was whole blood. This TCR was sampled from an adult who was a healthcare worker with PCR-confirmed SARS-CoV-2 infection or an uninfected control (not recorded which). The CDR3 coding sequence is TGCAGTGCTAGGGCACTAGCGGGGGGGCTCGGAGGCGAGCAGTTCTTC. Protein sequence: CSARALAGGLGGEQFF.